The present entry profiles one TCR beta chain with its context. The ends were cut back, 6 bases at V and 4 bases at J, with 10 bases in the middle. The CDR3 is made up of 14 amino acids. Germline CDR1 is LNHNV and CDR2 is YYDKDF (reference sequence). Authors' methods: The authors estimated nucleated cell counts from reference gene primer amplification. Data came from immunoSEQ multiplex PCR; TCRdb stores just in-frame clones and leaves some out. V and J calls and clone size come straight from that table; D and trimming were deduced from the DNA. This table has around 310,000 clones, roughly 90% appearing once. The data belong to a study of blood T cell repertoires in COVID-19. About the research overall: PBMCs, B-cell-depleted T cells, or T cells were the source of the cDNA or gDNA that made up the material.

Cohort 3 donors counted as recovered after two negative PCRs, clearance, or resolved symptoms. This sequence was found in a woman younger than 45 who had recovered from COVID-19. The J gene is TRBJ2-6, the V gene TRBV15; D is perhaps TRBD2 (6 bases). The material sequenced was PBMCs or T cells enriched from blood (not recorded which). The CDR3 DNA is TGTGCCACCAGGGGGGGTACCGGGGCCAACGTCCTGACTTTC. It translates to CATRGGTGANVLTF.